This is a list of T cell receptor beta chains from one sample in a study of T-cell reconstitution after alpha-beta-depleted transplantation in children. TCRdb reprocessed the PCR reads via MiXCR and lists one record per CDR3 protein. The table records some 600,000 distinct CDR3 sequences, 10% to 15% of them present only once. The starting material was PBMCs, mostly from graft donor cells, obtained 360 days after TCRalphabeta/CD19-depleted stem cell transplant. The origin of the receptors is a male patient between 10 and 17 years old who had a stem cell transplant for acute myeloid leukemia, so the T cells may come from the graft donor. The CDR3 runs from the conserved cysteine through the conserved F or W. A D gene is named only where the DNA matches it firmly. Size tells how often a clone was seen (once, few, many) or the class of an expanded clone, and some rows leave it out.

J	size	V	D	CDR3	DNA
TRBJ2-2	few	TRBV7-2	-	CASSSKGVASGELFF	TGTGCCAGCAGCTCAAAAGGGGTTGCGTCCGGGGAGCTGTTTTTT
TRBJ2-7	-	TRBV20-1	TRBD2	CSARGVGGRRYEQYF	TGCAGTGCTAGGGGGGTGGGCGGGAGGAGATACGAGCAGTACTTC
TRBJ2-1	-	TRBV7-9	TRBD2	CASSPTSRLSNEQFF	TGTGCCAGCAGCCCGACTAGCAGATTAAGTAATGAGCAGTTCTTC
TRBJ1-1	few	TRBV29-1	-	CSVQGNTEAFF	TGCAGCGTTCAGGGGAACACTGAAGCTTTCTTT
TRBJ1-1	few	TRBV6-5	-	CASSSRPRGDTEAFF	TGTGCCAGCAGTTCCCGGCCGAGGGGGGACACTGAAGCTTTCTTT
TRBJ2-7	few	TRBV4-2	-	CASSQFLTGVDEQYF	TGTGCCAGCAGCCAATTCTTAACGGGAGTAGACGAGCAGTACTTC
TRBJ1-2	many	TRBV28	TRBD1	CASRQGTNYGYTF	TGTGCCAGCCGACAGGGGACGAACTATGGCTACACCTTC
TRBJ2-7	-	TRBV12-3/TRBV12-4	TRBD1	CASTEGQGVYEQYF	TGTGCCAGCACCGAGGGACAGGGGGTCTACGAGCAGTACTTC
TRBJ2-7	-	TRBV12-3/TRBV12-4	-	CASSLPLTWQYF	TGTGCCAGCAGTTTACCCCTAACGTGGCAGTACTTC
TRBJ2-3	few	TRBV27	-	CASSLFQDPGIRTDTQYF	TGTGCCAGCAGTTTATTTCAGGACCCTGGGATCAGGACAGATACGCAGTATTTT
TRBJ2-1	once	TRBV9	-	CASSPWTARNEQFF	TGTGCCAGCAGCCCTTGGACTGCCCGCAATGAGCAGTTCTTC
TRBJ2-5	-	TRBV11-2	TRBD1	CASSLGTGGAETQYF	TGTGCCAGCAGCTTAGGGACAGGGGGCGCGGAGACCCAGTACTTC
TRBJ2-1	-	TRBV19	TRBD2	CASQLAGGLHEQFF	TGTGCCAGTCAGTTAGCGGGAGGGCTCCATGAGCAGTTCTTC
TRBJ1-5	-	TRBV5-6	-	CASSWRAQGKSNQPQHF	TGTGCCAGCAGCTGGCGGGCGCAGGGGAAGAGCAATCAGCCCCAGCATTTT
TRBJ2-5	few	TRBV12-5	TRBD2	CASATTSADETQYF	TGTGCTAGTGCCACGACTAGCGCTGATGAGACCCAGTACTTC
TRBJ2-7	few	TRBV7-2	-	CASSLTLSGFEQYF	TGTGCCAGCAGCTTAACGCTGTCAGGGTTCGAGCAGTACTTC
TRBJ2-2	few	TRBV9	-	CASSVVVAGTAGELFF	TGTGCCAGCAGCGTAGTCGTCGCGGGGACAGCCGGGGAGCTGTTTTTT
TRBJ2-3	-	TRBV7-2	-	CASIKGADTQYF	TGTGCCAGCATCAAAGGAGCAGATACGCAGTATTTT
TRBJ2-3	many	TRBV6-1	-	CASSPRLSTDTQYF	TGTGCCAGCAGTCCCCGGCTCAGCACAGATACGCAGTATTTT
TRBJ1-1	few	TRBV21-1	-	CASSFTNRDRGLYTEAFF	TGTGCCAGCAGCTTCACTAATCGGGACAGGGGGCTATACACTGAAGCTTTCTTT
TRBJ2-5	few	TRBV20-1	TRBD2	CSPQAGLVQETQYF	TGCAGCCCTCAAGCGGGACTTGTTCAAGAGACCCAGTACTTC
TRBJ2-1	-	TRBV29-1	-	CSVDPREVGYNEQFF	TGCAGCGTTGACCCACGGGAAGTGGGCTACAATGAGCAGTTCTTC
TRBJ1-1	-	TRBV6-2/TRBV6-3	-	CASSLQDSLDTEAFF	TGTGCCAGCAGCCTACAGGATTCATTGGACACTGAAGCTTTCTTT
TRBJ1-5	-	TRBV20-1	-	CSVPEGQPQHF	TGCAGTGTCCCTGAGGGCCAGCCCCAGCATTTT
TRBJ2-1	few	TRBV28	-	CASSWPSYNEQFF	TGTGCCAGCAGTTGGCCTTCCTACAATGAGCAGTTCTTC